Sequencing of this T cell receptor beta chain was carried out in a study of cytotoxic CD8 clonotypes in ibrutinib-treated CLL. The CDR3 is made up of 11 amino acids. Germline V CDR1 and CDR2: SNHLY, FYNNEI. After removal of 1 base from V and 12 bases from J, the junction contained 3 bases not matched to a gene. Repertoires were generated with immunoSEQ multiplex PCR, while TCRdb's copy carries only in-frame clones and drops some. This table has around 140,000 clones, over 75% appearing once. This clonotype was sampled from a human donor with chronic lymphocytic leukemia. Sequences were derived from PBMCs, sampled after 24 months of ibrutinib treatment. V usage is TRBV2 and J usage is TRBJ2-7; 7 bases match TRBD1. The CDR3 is CASSEGDRRYF. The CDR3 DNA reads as TGTGCCAGCAGTGAAGGGGACAGAAGGTACTTC.